This T cell receptor (beta chain) stems from a study of T-cell reconstitution after alpha-beta-depleted transplantation in children. Study-wide findings and caveats: Reportedly, roughly two months post-transplant, alpha-beta T cells arose from several hundred expanded graft clones.

This clonotype has a handful of counts. What it recognizes is unknown. Unique molecular identifiers featured in how the TCRbeta library was prepared. In TCRdb, the PCR reads were re-called with MiXCR into one record per CDR3 protein. The sample consists of 780,000 or so distinct CDR3 sequences, 15% to 20% of them appearing once. The source was PBMCs, mostly from graft donor cells, collected 360 days after TCRalphabeta/CD19-depleted stem cell transplant. This TCR was sampled from a male patient younger than 18 who had a stem cell transplant for acute lymphoblastic leukemia, so the T cells may come from the graft donor.

The CDR3 nucleotides are TGTGCCAGCAGCTGGTGGGAGCAAGATACGCAGTATTTT. This sequence encodes CASSWWEQDTQYF. The chain links TRBV12-3 or TRBV12-4 to TRBJ2-3; D might be TRBD2 (5 bases). Trimming removed 6 bases at V and 5 bases at J, with 12 bases between. The CDR3 runs to 13 residues.